Shown below are 2 T cell receptor beta chains from a single sample sequenced in a study of radiation and T cells in renal cell carcinoma. This table comes from immunoSEQ multiplex PCR, and its TCRdb copy is limited to in-frame clones, with some not included. The sample lists about 64,000 clones; 70% to 80% were seen once. As to time point: blood 4 weeks post-SBRT, at nephrectomy. Treatment described: 15 Gy SBRT to primary tumor, nephrectomy 4 weeks later. Sequencing used blood, obtained from a patient whose treatment included radiotherapy and nephrectomy. The receptors shown here come from a man in his sixties with renal cell carcinoma.

A single count supports this clone. The V call is TRBV6-4, the J call TRBJ2-2, with a tentative D call TRBD2 (6 bases). The V end was cut by 6 bases, the J end by 3 bases, with 11 bases between. Germline CDR1 reads MRHNA; CDR2 reads SNTAGT. This CDR3 contains 14 residues. DNA of the CDR3: TGTGCCAGCAGCTTGACTAGTTACACCGGGGAGCTGTTTTTT. Residues: CASSLTSYTGELFF.

The rearrangement uses TRBV25-1 and TRBJ2-2, with a weak D call TRBD2 (5 bases). Germline V gives CDR1 MGHDK, CDR2 SYGVNS. Trimming removed 2 bases at V and 6 bases at J, with 13 bases between. This CDR3 region has 15 residues. DNA of the CDR3: TGTGCCAGCAGTGAAAGTACTAGAGGAGCCGGGGAGCTGTTTTTT. It codes for CASSESTRGAGELFF.